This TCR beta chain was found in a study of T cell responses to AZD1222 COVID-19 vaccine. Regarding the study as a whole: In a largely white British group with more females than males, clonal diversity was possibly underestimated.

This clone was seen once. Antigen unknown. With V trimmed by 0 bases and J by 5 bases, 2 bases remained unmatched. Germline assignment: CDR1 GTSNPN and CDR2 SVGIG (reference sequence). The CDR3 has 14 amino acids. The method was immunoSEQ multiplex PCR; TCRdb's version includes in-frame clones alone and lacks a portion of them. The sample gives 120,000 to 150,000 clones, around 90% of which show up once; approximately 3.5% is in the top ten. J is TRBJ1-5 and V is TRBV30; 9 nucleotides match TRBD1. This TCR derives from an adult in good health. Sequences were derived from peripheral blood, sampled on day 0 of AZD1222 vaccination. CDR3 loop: CAWSVRTGDQPQHF. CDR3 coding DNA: TGTGCCTGGAGTGTACGGACAGGGGATCAGCCCCAGCATTTT.